This is a list of T cell receptor beta chains from one sample in a study of shared clonotypes between healthy human individuals. Measured with immunoSEQ multiplex PCR; TCRdb has only the in-frame clones, and not every one. This table holds about 640,000 clones, around 72% found once. The sample taken for sequencing was memory CD4+ T cells sorted from blood. The source is a woman aged 30 to 39 in good health. Each CDR3 is given with its conserved first and last residue. Fields, in order: clone size, CDR3 length, J gene, V gene, D gene, CDR3 protein, CDR3 DNA. The D gene is left open where the match is weak. Not all rows give a size; the values are once, few, many and, for expanded clones, a class.

clone size: few; CDR3 length: 15; J gene: TRBJ2-1; V gene: TRBV30; D gene: TRBD2; CDR3 protein: CAWSVGTSVYNEQFF; CDR3 DNA: TGTGCCTGGAGTGTAGGGACTAGCGTCTACAATGAGCAGTTCTTC
clone size: many; CDR3 length: 15; J gene: TRBJ2-7; V gene: TRBV28; D gene: TRBD1; CDR3 protein: CASNSLTGGFYEQYF; CDR3 DNA: TGTGCCAGCAATTCGTTGACAGGGGGCTTCTACGAGCAGTACTTC
clone size: few; CDR3 length: 14; J gene: TRBJ1-1; V gene: TRBV27; D gene: .; CDR3 protein: CASSFGDSDTEAFF; CDR3 DNA: TGTGCCAGCAGTTTCGGGGATTCAGACACTGAAGCTTTCTTT
clone size: .; CDR3 length: 14; J gene: TRBJ2-3; V gene: TRBV29-1; D gene: TRBD2; CDR3 protein: CSVEVGPGRVTQYF; CDR3 DNA: TGCAGCGTTGAAGTTGGGCCAGGGAGGGTTACGCAGTATTTT
clone size: .; CDR3 length: 15; J gene: TRBJ2-7; V gene: TRBV6-6; D gene: .; CDR3 protein: CASSYSKQQPYEQYF; CDR3 DNA: TGTGCCAGCAGTTACTCGAAACAGCAGCCCTACGAGCAGTACTTC
clone size: .; CDR3 length: 16; J gene: TRBJ2-3; V gene: TRBV28; D gene: TRBD1; CDR3 protein: CASSSLWTGDSDTQYF; CDR3 DNA: TGTGCCAGCAGTTCCCTCTGGACAGGGGATAGCGATACGCAGTATTTT
clone size: few; CDR3 length: 14; J gene: TRBJ1-1; V gene: TRBV15; D gene: TRBD1; CDR3 protein: CATSFGQGYTEAFF; CDR3 DNA: TGTGCCACCAGCTTCGGACAGGGATACACTGAAGCTTTCTTT
clone size: .; CDR3 length: 15; J gene: TRBJ2-7; V gene: TRBV9; D gene: .; CDR3 protein: CASSPQVGPAYEQYF; CDR3 DNA: TGTGCCAGCAGCCCCCAGGTCGGCCCGGCCTACGAGCAGTACTTC
clone size: .; CDR3 length: 17; J gene: TRBJ2-6; V gene: TRBV7-5; D gene: .; CDR3 protein: CASSRGTGGAGANVLTF; CDR3 DNA: TGTGCCAGCAGCCGAGGGACAGGGGGCGCTGGGGCCAACGTCCTGACTTTC
clone size: .; CDR3 length: 12; J gene: TRBJ2-7; V gene: TRBV6-5; D gene: .; CDR3 protein: CASSQTRHEQYF; CDR3 DNA: TGTGCCAGCAGTCAAACAAGGCACGAGCAGTACTTC
clone size: .; CDR3 length: 13; J gene: TRBJ1-1; V gene: TRBV9; D gene: TRBD1; CDR3 protein: CASSVGQGTEAFF; CDR3 DNA: TGTGCCAGCAGCGTAGGACAGGGCACTGAAGCTTTCTTT
clone size: few; CDR3 length: 12; J gene: TRBJ1-5; V gene: TRBV2; D gene: .; CDR3 protein: CASRVSNQPQHF; CDR3 DNA: TGTGCCAGCAGGGTTAGCAATCAGCCCCAGCATTTT
clone size: .; CDR3 length: 14; J gene: TRBJ2-7; V gene: TRBV6-6; D gene: TRBD2; CDR3 protein: CASNPSGRAAEQYF; CDR3 DNA: TGTGCCAGCAATCCTAGCGGGAGGGCCGCCGAGCAGTACTTC
clone size: .; CDR3 length: 14; J gene: TRBJ2-3; V gene: TRBV9; D gene: .; CDR3 protein: CASSVAEVTDTQYF; CDR3 DNA: TGTGCCAGCAGCGTAGCGGAGGTCACAGATACGCAGTATTTT
clone size: .; CDR3 length: 15; J gene: TRBJ2-7; V gene: TRBV13; D gene: .; CDR3 protein: CASSSGQEGSYEQYF; CDR3 DNA: TGTGCCAGCAGCTCCGGACAGGAGGGCTCCTACGAGCAGTACTTC
clone size: .; CDR3 length: 14; J gene: TRBJ2-2; V gene: TRBV6-1; D gene: .; CDR3 protein: CASSEGGNTGELFF; CDR3 DNA: TGTGCCAGCAGTGAAGGGGGGAACACCGGGGAGCTGTTTTTT
clone size: .; CDR3 length: 15; J gene: TRBJ2-1; V gene: TRBV11-1; D gene: .; CDR3 protein: CASSLRGLGKNEQFF; CDR3 DNA: TGTGCCAGCAGCTTACGGGGTCTTGGGAAGAATGAGCAGTTCTTC
clone size: .; CDR3 length: 15; J gene: TRBJ2-7; V gene: TRBV28; D gene: .; CDR3 protein: CASSLGGQNSYEQYF; CDR3 DNA: TGTGCCAGCAGTTTAGGGGGACAAAACTCCTACGAGCAGTACTTC
clone size: .; CDR3 length: 17; J gene: TRBJ2-2; V gene: TRBV19; D gene: TRBD1; CDR3 protein: CASSRQTGGSVTGELFF; CDR3 DNA: TGTGCCAGTAGTCGGCAAACAGGGGGTTCGGTCACCGGGGAGCTGTTTTTT
clone size: few; CDR3 length: 15; J gene: TRBJ1-5; V gene: TRBV6-1; D gene: .; CDR3 protein: CASSEAGRNHQPQHF; CDR3 DNA: TGTGCCAGCAGTGAAGCGGGCAGAAACCATCAGCCCCAGCATTTT
clone size: .; CDR3 length: 14; J gene: TRBJ1-2; V gene: TRBV29-1; D gene: .; CDR3 protein: CSVAVGSLYYGYTF; CDR3 DNA: TGCAGCGTTGCCGTCGGAAGTCTGTACTATGGCTACACCTTC
clone size: .; CDR3 length: 12; J gene: TRBJ2-2; V gene: TRBV10-1; D gene: .; CDR3 protein: CASSGPTGELFF; CDR3 DNA: TGCGCCAGCAGCGGTCCCACCGGGGAGCTGTTTTTT
clone size: .; CDR3 length: 14; J gene: TRBJ2-7; V gene: TRBV19; D gene: .; CDR3 protein: CASSPRGGGYEQYF; CDR3 DNA: TGTGCCAGTAGTCCCCGGGGAGGGGGCTACGAGCAGTACTTC
clone size: few; CDR3 length: 15; J gene: TRBJ1-4; V gene: TRBV5-1; D gene: TRBD1; CDR3 protein: CASSLGDRDSEKLFF; CDR3 DNA: TGCGCCAGCAGCCTCGGGGACAGGGATTCTGAAAAACTGTTTTTT
clone size: .; CDR3 length: 15; J gene: TRBJ2-1; V gene: TRBV5-6; D gene: TRBD2; CDR3 protein: CASRRGTSSVNEQFF; CDR3 DNA: TGTGCCAGCAGGAGGGGGACTAGCTCAGTCAATGAGCAGTTCTTC